This is a list of T cell receptor beta chains from one sample in a study of technical replicates of blood from a handful of donors. Only in-frame clones appear in the TCRdb table, and some are missing; sequencing was by immunoSEQ multiplex PCR. In the table there are 65,000 to 90,000 clones, about 93% of which are singletons. Sequenced input: T cells isolated from PBMCs. These receptors all stem from a human donor in good health. The CDR3 runs from the conserved cysteine through the conserved F or W. The D gene is left open where the match is weak. Clone size is shown for a subset of rows, as once, few, many or a class of expanded clone.

V	size	D	J	CDR3	DNA
TRBV5-1	NA	TRBD1	TRBJ1-5	CASSLGQGAHQPQHF	TGCGCCAGCAGCTTGGGGCAGGGGGCTCACCAGCCCCAGCATTTT
TRBV19	once	NA	TRBJ1-4	CASSTAAREKLFF	TGTGCCAGTAGTACGGCAGCGAGAGAAAAACTGTTTTTT
TRBV5-1	NA	TRBD2	TRBJ2-1	CASSPPGSGTSGNEQFF	TGCGCCAGCAGTCCGCCCGGGAGCGGGACCTCCGGGAATGAGCAGTTCTTC
TRBV4-2	NA	NA	TRBJ2-1	CASSQALSSYNEQFF	TGTGCCAGCAGCCAAGCTCTCAGCTCCTACAATGAGCAGTTCTTC
TRBV2	once	TRBD1	TRBJ2-4	CASRDRGLGNIQYF	TGTGCCAGCAGGGACAGGGGGCTAGGAAACATTCAGTACTTC
TRBV7-3	NA	TRBD2	TRBJ2-7	CASSLLAGGNDEQYF	TGTGCCAGCAGCTTATTAGCGGGAGGTAACGACGAGCAGTACTTC
TRBV7-7	NA	NA	TRBJ2-3	CASSLTSALDTQYF	TGTGCCAGCAGCTTAACCAGCGCGTTGGATACGCAGTATTTT
TRBV25-1	NA	TRBD2	TRBJ2-7	CASSSGTTFSYEQYF	TGTGCCAGCAGCTCCGGGACTACCTTCTCCTACGAGCAGTACTTC
TRBV7-8	NA	NA	TRBJ2-7	CASGYTGYEQYF	TGTGCCAGCGGATACACAGGCTACGAGCAGTACTTC
TRBV9	NA	NA	TRBJ2-7	CASSVDVSFGSYEQYF	TGTGCCAGCAGCGTAGATGTTTCTTTCGGCTCCTACGAGCAGTACTTC
TRBV27	NA	TRBD1	TRBJ1-5	CASSRLQGAVYNQPQHF	TGTGCCAGCAGTCGCTTACAGGGGGCCGTCTACAATCAGCCCCAGCATTTT
TRBV15	NA	NA	TRBJ1-1	CATTPSGESTEAFF	TGTGCCACCACCCCCAGCGGGGAGTCCACTGAAGCTTTCTTT
TRBV9	NA	TRBD2	TRBJ2-1	CASSVSVRSGSSYNEQFF	TGTGCCAGCAGCGTTAGTGTAAGAAGCGGGAGCTCCTACAATGAGCAGTTCTTC
TRBV20-1	once	NA	TRBJ1-2	CSATVNYGYTF	TGCAGTGCTACCGTAAACTATGGCTACACCTTC
TRBV5-1	few	NA	TRBJ1-1	CASSPSGQRSFTEAFF	TGCGCCAGCAGCCCATCTGGACAGAGAAGCTTTACTGAAGCTTTCTTT
TRBV7-3	NA	NA	TRBJ2-2	CASSDSGPGELFF	TGTGCCAGCAGCGACTCGGGTCCCGGGGAGCTGTTTTTT
TRBV30	NA	NA	TRBJ1-1	CAWSRAGTEAFF	TGTGCCTGGAGCCGAGCAGGGACTGAAGCTTTCTTT
TRBV27	NA	TRBD2	TRBJ2-1	CASSPTRLAGVEQFF	TGTGCCAGCAGTCCGACACGGCTAGCGGGAGTTGAGCAGTTCTTC
TRBV9	NA	NA	TRBJ2-1	CASSVESTGVGYEQFF	TGTGCCAGCAGCGTAGAGTCTACGGGAGTCGGCTATGAGCAGTTCTTC
TRBV4-3	NA	TRBD2	TRBJ2-3	CASSRRTSGTDTQYF	TGCGCCAGCAGCAGAAGGACTAGCGGCACAGATACGCAGTATTTT
TRBV5-1	NA	TRBD2	TRBJ2-2	CASSVRLAGPGELFF	TGCGCCAGCAGCGTTAGACTAGCGGGGCCCGGGGAGCTGTTTTTT
TRBV30	NA	NA	TRBJ2-1	CAWSGRGSREQFF	TGTGCCTGGAGTGGGAGGGGATCACGGGAGCAGTTCTTC
TRBV4-1	NA	NA	TRBJ2-3	CASSQVSRRSDTQYF	TGCGCCAGCAGCCAAGTCTCTCGCCGGTCAGATACGCAGTATTTT
TRBV9	NA	NA	TRBJ1-2	CASSEWDYDYGYTF	TGTGCCAGCAGCGAGTGGGACTATGACTATGGCTACACCTTC
TRBV5-4	NA	NA	TRBJ2-5	CASSSQTGLETQYF	TGTGCCAGCAGCTCGCAGACTGGTCTGGAGACCCAGTACTTC
TRBV6-4	NA	NA	TRBJ2-3	CASRASGSSDTQYF	TGTGCCAGCAGAGCCTCGGGTAGTTCAGATACGCAGTATTTT
TRBV18	NA	NA	TRBJ1-1	CASSPMGAKNTEAFF	TGTGCCAGCTCACCAATGGGGGCTAAGAACACTGAAGCTTTCTTT
TRBV9	NA	NA	TRBJ1-2	CASSVMTETYYGYTF	TGTGCCAGCAGCGTAATGACAGAAACATACTATGGCTACACCTTC
TRBV10-3	few	TRBD2	TRBJ2-2	CAVLAGEGSGELFF	TGTGCCGTACTAGCGGGAGAAGGTAGCGGGGAGCTGTTTTTT
TRBV5-1	NA	TRBD2	TRBJ2-3	CASSFVLGREGGDTQYF	TGCGCCAGCAGCTTCGTCCTGGGGCGGGAGGGAGGAGATACGCAGTATTTT
TRBV6-5	NA	NA	TRBJ1-4	CASRSDSRNEKLFF	TGTGCCAGCAGGAGCGACAGTCGTAATGAAAAACTGTTTTTT
TRBV5-1	NA	NA	TRBJ2-7	CASSGEDWLSSYEQYF	TGCGCCAGCAGCGGGGAGGATTGGCTTAGCTCCTACGAGCAGTACTTC
TRBV5-1	NA	NA	TRBJ1-1	CASSPRTDRNTEAFF	TGCGCCAGCAGCCCAAGGACAGACCGGAACACTGAAGCTTTCTTT
TRBV14	NA	NA	TRBJ1-1	CASSQVGHSTEAFF	TGTGCCAGCAGCCAAGTGGGCCACTCCACTGAAGCTTTCTTT
TRBV6-5	NA	NA	TRBJ2-1	CASSSLERATNEQFF	TGTGCCAGCAGTAGTCTCGAGCGGGCCACCAATGAGCAGTTCTTC
TRBV7-9	NA	TRBD1	TRBJ1-2	CASSISDRGRPGYGYTF	TGTGCCAGCAGCATCTCCGACAGGGGGCGCCCCGGCTATGGCTACACCTTC
TRBV28	NA	NA	TRBJ2-3	CASSLTRSTDTQYF	TGTGCCAGCAGTTTAACCAGGAGCACAGATACGCAGTATTTT
TRBV27	NA	NA	TRBJ2-6	CASTGSVEQPPSGANVLTF	TGTGCCAGTACCGGTAGCGTAGAACAGCCGCCTTCTGGGGCCAACGTCCTGACTTTC